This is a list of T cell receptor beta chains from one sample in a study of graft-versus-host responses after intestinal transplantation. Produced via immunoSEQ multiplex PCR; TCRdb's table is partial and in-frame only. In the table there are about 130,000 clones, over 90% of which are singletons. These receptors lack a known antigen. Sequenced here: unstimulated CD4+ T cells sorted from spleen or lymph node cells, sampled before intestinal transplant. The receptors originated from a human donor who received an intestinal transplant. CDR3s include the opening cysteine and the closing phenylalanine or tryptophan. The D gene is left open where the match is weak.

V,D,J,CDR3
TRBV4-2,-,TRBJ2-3,CASSQGDWGGTDTQYF
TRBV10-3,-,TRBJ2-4,CAISESLAPDSLAKNIQYF
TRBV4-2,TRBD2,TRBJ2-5,CASSQLGGIQETQYF
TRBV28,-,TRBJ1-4,CASSSRRKEKLFF
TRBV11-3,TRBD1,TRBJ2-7,CASSSLQGGFAEQYF
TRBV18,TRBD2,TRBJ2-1,CASSESSGYVDNEQFF
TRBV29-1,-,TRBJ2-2,CSVDQGATGELFF
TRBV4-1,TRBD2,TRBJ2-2,CASSQPFSGRKIGELFF
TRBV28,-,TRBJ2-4,CASSQTMRVQYF
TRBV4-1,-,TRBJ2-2,CASSQDRGILWNTGELFF
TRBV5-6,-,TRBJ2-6,CASSSALGSGANVLTF
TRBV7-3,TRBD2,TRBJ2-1,CASSVSGTSGSGIEQFF
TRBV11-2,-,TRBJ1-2,CASSYIQGHRYGYTF
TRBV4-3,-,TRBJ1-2,CASSQEASSSYGYTF
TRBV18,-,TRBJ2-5,CASSPLVETQYF
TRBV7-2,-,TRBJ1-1,CASSLEGPNTEAFF
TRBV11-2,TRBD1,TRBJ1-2,CASSFGTGANYGYTF
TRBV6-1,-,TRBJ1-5,CATLSAGAGNQPQHF
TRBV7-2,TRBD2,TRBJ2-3,CASSLGSAGWTSTDTQYF
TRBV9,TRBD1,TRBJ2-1,CASSVAPGGNEQFF
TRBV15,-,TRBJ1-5,CATSRDRGNQPQHF
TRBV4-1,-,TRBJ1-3,CASSPLGFSGNTIYF
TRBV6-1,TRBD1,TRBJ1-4,CASRRGGGPNEKLFF
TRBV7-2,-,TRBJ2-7,CASSLRGSGDEQYF